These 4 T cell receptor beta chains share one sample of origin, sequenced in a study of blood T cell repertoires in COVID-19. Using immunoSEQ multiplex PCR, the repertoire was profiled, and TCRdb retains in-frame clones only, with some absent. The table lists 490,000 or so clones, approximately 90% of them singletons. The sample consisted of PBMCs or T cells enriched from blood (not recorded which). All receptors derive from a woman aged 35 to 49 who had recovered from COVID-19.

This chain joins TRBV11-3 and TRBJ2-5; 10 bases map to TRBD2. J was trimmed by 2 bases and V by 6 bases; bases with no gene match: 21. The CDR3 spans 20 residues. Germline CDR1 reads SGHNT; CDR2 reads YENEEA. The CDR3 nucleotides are TGTGCCAGCAGTGGGACAGTAGAGCGGGAGGGCCTCCGCCTACAAGAGACCCAGTACTTC. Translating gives CASSGTVEREGLRLQETQYF.

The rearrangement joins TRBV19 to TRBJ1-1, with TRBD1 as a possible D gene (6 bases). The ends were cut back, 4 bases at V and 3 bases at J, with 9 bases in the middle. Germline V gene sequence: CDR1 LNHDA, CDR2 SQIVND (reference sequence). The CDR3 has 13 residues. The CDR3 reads CASSTHRDTEAFF. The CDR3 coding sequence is TGTGCCAGTAGTACTCACAGGGACACTGAAGCTTTCTTT.

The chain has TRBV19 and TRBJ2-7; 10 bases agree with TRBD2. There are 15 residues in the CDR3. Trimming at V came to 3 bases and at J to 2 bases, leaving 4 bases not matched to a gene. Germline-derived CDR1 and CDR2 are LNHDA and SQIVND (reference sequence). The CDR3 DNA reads TGTGCCAGTAGTATGCGCAGCGGGAGGGCCTACGAGCAGTACTTC. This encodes CASSMRSGRAYEQYF.

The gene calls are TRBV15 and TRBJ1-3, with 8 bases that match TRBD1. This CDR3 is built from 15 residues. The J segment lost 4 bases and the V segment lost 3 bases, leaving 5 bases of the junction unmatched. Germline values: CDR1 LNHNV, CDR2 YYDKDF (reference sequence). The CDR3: CATSRTGTGGNTIYF. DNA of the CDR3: TGTGCCACCAGCAGGACAGGGACAGGAGGAAACACCATATATTTT.